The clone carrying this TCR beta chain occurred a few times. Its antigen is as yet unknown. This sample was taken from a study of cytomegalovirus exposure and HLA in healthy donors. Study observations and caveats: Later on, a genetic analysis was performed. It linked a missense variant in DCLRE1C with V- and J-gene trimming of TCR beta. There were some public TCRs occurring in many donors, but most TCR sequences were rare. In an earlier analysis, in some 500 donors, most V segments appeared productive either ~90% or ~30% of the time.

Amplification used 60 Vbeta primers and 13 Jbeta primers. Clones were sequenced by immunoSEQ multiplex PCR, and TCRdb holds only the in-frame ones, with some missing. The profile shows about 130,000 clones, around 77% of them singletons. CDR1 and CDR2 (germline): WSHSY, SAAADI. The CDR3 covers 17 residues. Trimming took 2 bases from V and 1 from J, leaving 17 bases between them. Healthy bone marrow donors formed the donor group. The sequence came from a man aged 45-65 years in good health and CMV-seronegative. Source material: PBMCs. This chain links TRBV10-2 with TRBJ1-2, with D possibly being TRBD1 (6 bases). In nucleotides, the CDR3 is TGCGCCAGCAGTGAGCGGGTCTCGGGACATTTTAACTATGGCTACACCTTC. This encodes CASSERVSGHFNYGYTF.